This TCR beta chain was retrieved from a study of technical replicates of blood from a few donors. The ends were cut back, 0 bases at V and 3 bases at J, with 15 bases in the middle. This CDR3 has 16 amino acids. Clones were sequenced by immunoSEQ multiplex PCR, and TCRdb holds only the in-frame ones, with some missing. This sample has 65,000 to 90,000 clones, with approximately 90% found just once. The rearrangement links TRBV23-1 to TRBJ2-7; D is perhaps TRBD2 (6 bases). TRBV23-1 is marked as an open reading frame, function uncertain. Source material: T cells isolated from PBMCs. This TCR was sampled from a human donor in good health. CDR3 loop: CASSQSFGRKNYEQYF. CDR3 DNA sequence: TGCGCCAGCAGTCAATCGTTCGGGAGAAAGAACTACGAGCAGTACTTC.